This T cell receptor (beta chain) came from a study of cytomegalovirus exposure and HLA in healthy donors. Vbeta (60) and Jbeta (13) primers were used in the PCR. TCRdb's copy holds only in-frame clones and misses some; the assay was immunoSEQ multiplex PCR. The sample has about 120,000 clones, about three quarters seen once. Healthy bone marrow donors made up the donor group. There are 15 residues in the CDR3. The V end lost 8 bases, the J end lost 4 bases, and 20 bases lay between the germline ends. Germline V gene lookup returns CDR1 LNHDA and CDR2 SQIVND (reference sequence). Study results and limitations: Later examination showed HLA-associated TCR beta chains had greater clonal expansion than equally common others.

For this clone: Antigen specificity is unknown.

The V and J genes are TRBV19 and TRBJ1-2; D might be TRBD1 (6 bases). Sequenced: PBMCs. This TCR derives from a female donor in good health and CMV-seronegative. CDR3 coding DNA: TGTGCCAGTGTCTCAGGGGCCCATCGACCCTATGGCTACACCTTC. Its translation: CASVSGAHRPYGYTF.